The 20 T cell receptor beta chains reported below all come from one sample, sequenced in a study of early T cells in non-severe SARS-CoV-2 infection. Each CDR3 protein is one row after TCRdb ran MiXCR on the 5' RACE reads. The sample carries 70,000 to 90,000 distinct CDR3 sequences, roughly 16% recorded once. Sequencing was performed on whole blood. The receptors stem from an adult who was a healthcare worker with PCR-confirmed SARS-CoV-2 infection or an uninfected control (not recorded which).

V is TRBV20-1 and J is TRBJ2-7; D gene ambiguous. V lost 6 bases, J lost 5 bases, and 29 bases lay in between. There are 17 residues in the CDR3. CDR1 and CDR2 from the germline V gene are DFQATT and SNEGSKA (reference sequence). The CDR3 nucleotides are TGCAGTGCCACCCACCCCAGTGACTTAGGATTGTTCAACGAGCAGTACTTC. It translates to CSATHPSDLGLFNEQYF.

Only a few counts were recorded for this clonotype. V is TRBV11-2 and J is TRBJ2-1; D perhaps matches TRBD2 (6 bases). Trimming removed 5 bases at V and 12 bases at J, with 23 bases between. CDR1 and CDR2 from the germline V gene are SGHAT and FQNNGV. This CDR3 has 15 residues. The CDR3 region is CASSPLGGAESRQFF. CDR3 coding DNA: TGTGCCAGCAGCCCCCTTGGCGGGGCGGAAAGCCGGCAGTTCTTC.

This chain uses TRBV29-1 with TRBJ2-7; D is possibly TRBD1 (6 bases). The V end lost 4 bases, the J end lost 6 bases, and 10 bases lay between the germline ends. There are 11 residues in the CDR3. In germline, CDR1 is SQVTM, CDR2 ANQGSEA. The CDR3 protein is CSVAQGSEQYF. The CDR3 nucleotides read TGCAGCGTTGCCCAGGGGAGCGAGCAGTACTTC.

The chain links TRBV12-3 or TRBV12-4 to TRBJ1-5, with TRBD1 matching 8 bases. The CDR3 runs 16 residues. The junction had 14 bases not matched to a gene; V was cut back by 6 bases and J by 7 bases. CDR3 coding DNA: TGTGCCAGCAGCAGGGGGCGTTCAGGGTCGAAACAGCCCCAGCATTTT. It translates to CASSRGRSGSKQPQHF.

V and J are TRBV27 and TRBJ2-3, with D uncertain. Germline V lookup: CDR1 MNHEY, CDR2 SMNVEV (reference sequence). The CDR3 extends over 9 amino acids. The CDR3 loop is CGPGDTQYF. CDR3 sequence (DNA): TGTGGCCCCGGGGATACGCAGTATTTT.

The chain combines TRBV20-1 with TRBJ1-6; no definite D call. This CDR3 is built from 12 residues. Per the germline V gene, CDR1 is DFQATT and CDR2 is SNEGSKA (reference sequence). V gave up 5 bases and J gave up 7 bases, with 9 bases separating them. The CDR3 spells CSAPQRNSPLHF. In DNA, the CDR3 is TGCAGTGCTCCTCAAAGGAATTCACCCCTCCACTTT.

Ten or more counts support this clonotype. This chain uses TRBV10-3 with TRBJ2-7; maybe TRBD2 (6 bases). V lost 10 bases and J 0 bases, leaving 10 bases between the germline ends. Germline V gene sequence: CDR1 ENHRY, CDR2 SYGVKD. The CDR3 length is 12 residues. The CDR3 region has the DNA TGTGCCACCCGGGGGAGCTCCTACGAGCAGTACTTC. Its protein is CATRGSSYEQYF.

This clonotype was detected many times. The CDR3 sequence is CATSDHRRTEAFF. CDR3 DNA: TGTGCCACCAGTGATCACCGGAGAACTGAAGCTTTCTTT. The genes are TRBV24-1 and TRBJ1-1; unclear D gene. V dropped 3 bases and J dropped 5 bases, with 9 bases sitting between them. CDR1 is KGHDR and CDR2 is SFDVKD in the germline V gene. CDR3 size: 13 residues.

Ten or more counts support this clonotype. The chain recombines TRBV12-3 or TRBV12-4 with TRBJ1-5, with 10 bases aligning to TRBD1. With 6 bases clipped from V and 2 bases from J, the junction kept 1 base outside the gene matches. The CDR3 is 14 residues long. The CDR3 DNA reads TGTGCCAGCAGGGGGACAGGGGGCAATCAGCCCCAGCATTTT. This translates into CASRGTGGNQPQHF.

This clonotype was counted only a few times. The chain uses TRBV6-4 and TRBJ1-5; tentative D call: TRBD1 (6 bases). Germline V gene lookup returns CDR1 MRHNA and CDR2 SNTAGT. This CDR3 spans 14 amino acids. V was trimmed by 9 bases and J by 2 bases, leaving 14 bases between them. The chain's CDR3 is CARGAGAGNQPQHF. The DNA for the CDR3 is TGTGCCAGGGGGGCGGGAGCCGGCAATCAGCCCCAGCATTTT.

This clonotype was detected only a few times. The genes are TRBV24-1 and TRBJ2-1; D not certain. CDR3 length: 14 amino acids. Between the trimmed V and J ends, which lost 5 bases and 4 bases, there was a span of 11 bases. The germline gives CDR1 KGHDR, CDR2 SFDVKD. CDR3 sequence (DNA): TGTGCCACCAGTGCCCTAGACCCTTACAATGAGCAGTTCTTC. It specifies CATSALDPYNEQFF.

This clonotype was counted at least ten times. The CDR3, as DNA: TGCGCCAGCAGCTGGACAGGGGAAGGAGACGAGCAGTACTTC. Amino acids: CASSWTGEGDEQYF. The rearrangement uses TRBV4-1 and TRBJ2-7, with 9 bases that match TRBD1. The CDR3 extends over 14 amino acids. J was trimmed by 5 bases and V by 5 bases; bases with no gene match: 7. The V gene's germline CDR1 is MGHRA and CDR2 YSYEKL.

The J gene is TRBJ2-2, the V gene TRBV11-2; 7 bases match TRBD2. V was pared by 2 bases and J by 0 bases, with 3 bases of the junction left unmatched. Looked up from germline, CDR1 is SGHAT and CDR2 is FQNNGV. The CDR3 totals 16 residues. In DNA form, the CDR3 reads TGTGCCAGCAGCTTAAGTCTAGCGGCGAACACCGGGGAGCTGTTTTTT. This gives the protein CASSLSLAANTGELFF.

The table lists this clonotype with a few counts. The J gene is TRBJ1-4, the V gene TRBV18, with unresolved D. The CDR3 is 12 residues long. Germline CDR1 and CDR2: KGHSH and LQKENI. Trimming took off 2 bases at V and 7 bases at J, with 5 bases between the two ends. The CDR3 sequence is CASSPGSEKLFF. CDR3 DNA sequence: TGTGCCAGCTCACCAGGTAGTGAAAAACTGTTTTTT.

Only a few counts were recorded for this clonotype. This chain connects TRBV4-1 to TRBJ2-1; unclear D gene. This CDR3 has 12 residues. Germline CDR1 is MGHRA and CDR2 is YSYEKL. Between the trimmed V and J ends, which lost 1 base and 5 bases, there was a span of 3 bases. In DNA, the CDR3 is TGCGCCAGCAGCCAAGTGAACAATGAGCAGTTCTTC. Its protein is CASSQVNNEQFF.

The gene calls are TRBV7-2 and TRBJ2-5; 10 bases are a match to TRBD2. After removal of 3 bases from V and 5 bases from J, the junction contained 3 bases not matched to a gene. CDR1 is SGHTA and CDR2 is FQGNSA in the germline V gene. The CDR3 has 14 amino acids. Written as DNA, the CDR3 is TGTGCCAGCAGCTTCAGCGGGAGGGGGGAGACCCAGTACTTC. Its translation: CASSFSGRGETQYF.

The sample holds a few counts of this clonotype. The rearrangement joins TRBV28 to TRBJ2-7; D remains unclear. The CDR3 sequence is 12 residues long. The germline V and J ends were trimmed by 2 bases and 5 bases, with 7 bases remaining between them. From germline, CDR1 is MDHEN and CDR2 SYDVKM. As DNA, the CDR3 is TGTGCCAGCAGTTTAAATTTCAACGAGCAGTACTTC. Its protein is CASSLNFNEQYF.

CDR3 sequence: CASTLRPGRTNQPQHF. In DNA, the CDR3 is TGTGCCAGTACTTTACGACCGGGACGGACTAATCAGCCCCAGCATTTT. The chain employs TRBV19 and TRBJ1-5, with D possibly matching TRBD1 (5 bases). Trimming removed 7 bases from V and 4 bases from J, with 20 bases in between. There are 16 residues in the CDR3. Germline V CDR1 and CDR2: LNHDA, SQIVND (reference sequence).

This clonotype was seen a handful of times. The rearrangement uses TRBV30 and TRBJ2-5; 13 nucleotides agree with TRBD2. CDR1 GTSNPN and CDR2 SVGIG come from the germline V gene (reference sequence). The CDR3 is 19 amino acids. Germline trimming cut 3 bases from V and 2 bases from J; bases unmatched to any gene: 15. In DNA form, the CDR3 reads TGTGCCTGGAGCCCTACCGGGACTAGCGGGATAACAGAGCAAGAGACCCAGTACTTC. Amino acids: CAWSPTGTSGITEQETQYF.

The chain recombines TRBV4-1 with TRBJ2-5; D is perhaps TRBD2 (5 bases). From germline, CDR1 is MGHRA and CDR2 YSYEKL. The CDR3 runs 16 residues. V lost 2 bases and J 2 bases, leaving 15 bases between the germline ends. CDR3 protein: CASSQPFGGRQETQYF. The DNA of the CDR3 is TGCGCCAGCAGCCAACCATTTGGAGGTCGGCAAGAGACCCAGTACTTC.